Each of the 27 T cell receptor beta chains below was sequenced from the same sample in a study of blood T cells in healthy people across ages (dated by TCRdb to between 2015 and 2016). The receptor library was made with 5' RACE. This sample was sequenced with an Illumina HiSeq 2500. A second PCR of roughly 7 to 11 cycles was run with a J-beta primer mix and a sample-barcoded 5' primer. Using fastp trimming at Q25 and MiXCR clonotype assembly, TCRdb reanalyzed the public sequencing data and kept in-frame beta chains. Here each entry gathers all rows of one CDR3 protein and keeps the most common genes and DNA. A total of almost 1 million distinct CDR3 sequences appear in this sample, roughly half of them only once. The ten largest clones add up to 20% to 25% of the sample. The specimen sequenced was blood. Source of these receptors: a woman aged 60-75 years in good health.

This chain connects TRBV29-1 to TRBJ2-7, with TRBD2 as a possible D gene (6 bases). Trimming removed 5 bases at V and 6 bases at J, with 14 bases between. In germline, CDR1 is SQVTM, CDR2 ANQGSEA. The CDR3 totals 12 residues. CDR3 DNA: TGCAGCGTTCGGGACTCAAGGGCCGAGCAGTACTTC. Translation: CSVRDSRAEQYF.

Only a few counts were recorded for this clonotype. The chain employs TRBV7-9 and TRBJ2-3; 8 nucleotides line up with TRBD2. V was clipped by 0 bases and J by 0 bases; unmatched bases: 8. This CDR3 has 18 residues. Germline loops: CDR1 SEHNR, CDR2 FQNEAQ (reference sequence). CDR3 nucleotides: TGTGCCAGCAGCTTAGCGCCACTTAGCGGGAAGAGCACAGATACGCAGTATTTT. Its protein product is CASSLAPLSGKSTDTQYF.

The rearrangement joins TRBV11-2 to TRBJ2-3; TRBD2 matches at 8 bases. V gave up 4 bases and J gave up 9 bases; unmatched junction bases: 6. Per germline, CDR1 SGHAT and CDR2 FQNNGV. CDR3 size: 13 residues. CDR3 region: CASSSNTGGTQYF. CDR3 bases: TGTGCCAGCAGCTCAAATACGGGGGGGACGCAGTATTTT.

The chain joins TRBV25-1 to TRBJ1-6; TRBD1 is a possible D gene (6 bases). This CDR3 is built from 14 residues. V lost 5 bases and J lost 5, with 10 bases in between. Germline V lookup: CDR1 MGHDK, CDR2 SYGVNS. Here the CDR3 DNA reads TGTGCCAGCAGTATCCGACAGGATAATTCACCCCTCCACTTT. It translates to CASSIRQDNSPLHF.

V gene TRBV28 combines with J gene TRBJ2-7; D tentatively reads TRBD1 or TRBD2 (6 bases each). Germline-derived CDR1 and CDR2 are MDHEN and SYDVKM. Between the trimmed V and J ends, which lost 3 bases and 2 bases, there was a span of 14 bases. The length of the CDR3 is 15 residues. The CDR3 loop reads CASSFGAGHPYEQYF. As DNA, the CDR3 is TGTGCCAGCAGTTTTGGTGCGGGACACCCCTACGAGCAGTACTTC.

Worth noting for this clonotype: The germline gene is not matched at one end of the junction; a read error may be the cause. V usage is TRBV20-1 and J usage is TRBJ1-2; D gene unclear. Germline CDR1 reads DFQATT; CDR2 reads SNEGSKA (reference sequence). CDR3 length: 13 residues. CDR3 coding DNA: TGCAGTGCCTCTGGAGGGCCTAACCATGGCTACACCTTC. It translates to CSASGGPNHGYTF.

This clonotype occurred many times. The chain joins TRBV3-1 to TRBJ2-6; D is uncertain. CDR3 length: 14 residues. The V end lost 1 base, the J end lost 1 base, and 2 bases lay between the germline ends. The germline V gene encodes CDR1 LGHDT and CDR2 YNNKEL (reference sequence). This chain's CDR3 is CASSQGSGANVLTF. For the CDR3, the DNA is TGTGCCAGCAGCCAAGGGTCTGGGGCCAACGTCCTGACTTTC.

This clonotype was detected only once. The chain is built from TRBV27 and TRBJ1-2; D is ambiguous. V was shortened by 5 bases and J by 8 bases, with 15 bases between the two germline ends. Germline lookup yields CDR1 MNHEY and CDR2 SMNVEV (reference sequence). This CDR3 is 13 amino acids long. The CDR3 reads CASSPSLRGGYTF. The CDR3 nucleotides read TGTGCCAGCAGTCCTTCTCTACGCGGGGGCTACACCTTC.

The rearrangement links TRBV6-2 or TRBV6-3 to TRBJ2-1; D might be TRBD2 (5 bases). This CDR3 comprises 14 residues. The germline gives CDR1 MNHEY, CDR2 SVGEGT. V was clipped by 6 bases and J by 8 bases, with 17 bases between them. CDR3 nucleotide sequence: TGTGCCAGCAGAACCGACATACTAGGGTATGAGCAGTTCTTC. Protein: CASRTDILGYEQFF.

The chain joins TRBV28 to TRBJ1-2; D is undetermined. From germline, CDR1 is MDHEN and CDR2 SYDVKM. The CDR3 loop spans 14 amino acids. The V gene lost 5 bases and the J gene lost 6 bases, with 16 bases spanning the gap. Here the CDR3 reads CASSLPTTLHGYTF. In nucleotides, the CDR3 is TGTGCCAGCAGTCTACCGACAACTCTACATGGCTACACCTTC.

J is TRBJ2-7 and V is TRBV20-1; D is undetermined. CDR1 is DFQATT and CDR2 is SNEGSKA in the germline V gene (reference sequence). The CDR3 sequence is 14 residues long. The V gene lost 4 bases and the J gene lost 0 bases, with 13 bases spanning the gap. In DNA form, the CDR3 reads TGCAGTGCTAACGCACGGACCTTCTCCTACGAGCAGTACTTC. Its translation is CSANARTFSYEQYF.

V gene TRBV28 combines with J gene TRBJ2-1, with D uncertain. CDR3 length equals 13 residues. Germline CDR1 reads MDHEN; CDR2 reads SYDVKM. V was cut by 6 bases and J by 10 bases, with 16 bases left in between. CDR3 in DNA: TGTGCCAGCAGCGAAAGAGGTTTGGACGAGCAGTTCTTC. Translated, it gives CASSERGLDEQFF.

The rearrangement joins TRBV6-5 to TRBJ1-2; D remains unclear. The germline V and J ends were trimmed by 0 bases and 8 bases, with 13 bases remaining between them. This CDR3 is built from 14 residues. Germline V gives CDR1 MNHEY, CDR2 SVGAGI. The CDR3 region has the DNA TGTGCCAGCAGTTACTCGGCGGGCCATACGGGCTACACCTTC. Translation: CASSYSAGHTGYTF.

With regard to this clonotype: This could be a read error, since a much larger clone is one nucleotide away. The DNA of the CDR3 is TGTGCCAGCATGGAGGTCAGCTCTGGGGCCAACGTCCTGACTTTC. Translation: CASMEVSSGANVLTF. This chain links TRBV6-2 or TRBV6-3 with TRBJ2-6; D may be TRBD2 (5 bases). Germline CDR1 MNHEY, CDR2 SVGEGT. V was clipped by 7 bases and J by 0 bases, with 10 bases between them. CDR3 size: 15 residues.

V and J are TRBV6-6 and TRBJ2-7; 8 bases agree with TRBD1. Germline CDR1 MNHNY, CDR2 SVGAGI (reference sequence). V was clipped by 2 bases and J by 1 base; unmatched bases: 4. The CDR3 is made up of 15 amino acids. The CDR3: CASSYGGTGSYEQYF. CDR3 nucleotide sequence: TGTGCCAGCAGTTACGGAGGGACAGGATCCTACGAGCAGTACTTC.

This clonotype was seen more than once but under ten times. DNA of the CDR3: TGTGCCAGCGAGTCAGTCGTGACAGGGGCTGGCTATGGCTACACCTTC. It translates to CASESVVTGAGYGYTF. The chain is built from TRBV6-6 and TRBJ1-2; 8 nucleotides agree with TRBD1. CDR1 and CDR2 (germline): MNHNY, SVGAGI (reference sequence). J lost 4 bases, V lost 8 bases, and 15 bases had no gene match. This CDR3 comprises 16 residues.

J is TRBJ2-3 and V is TRBV21-1. TRBV21-1 corresponds to a pseudogene. The CDR3 is made up of 14 amino acids. CDR3 residues: CASSKGVWLETQYF. The CDR3 region has the DNA TGTGCCAGCAGCAAAGGAGTTTGGCTCGAGACGCAGTATTTT.

This clonotype was detected a few times. This sequence joins TRBV2 and TRBJ2-7; TRBD2 is a possible D gene (6 bases). The germline CDR1 and CDR2 sequences are SNHLY and FYNNEI. This CDR3 comprises 14 residues. Trimming pared 7 bases from V and 2 bases from J, leaving 15 bases between. The CDR3 loop is CASNTAGPTYEQYF. The CDR3 DNA sequence: TGTGCCAGCAACACGGCGGGACCAACCTACGAGCAGTACTTC.

This clonotype was recorded a few times. V usage is TRBV3-1 and J usage is TRBJ2-1; 10 nucleotides agree with TRBD2. Trimming removed 2 bases from V and 5 bases from J; junction bases left unmatched: 6. Germline V gene data show CDR1 as LGHDT and CDR2 as YNNKEL (reference sequence). The CDR3 runs 16 residues. The chain's CDR3 is CASSQTSGTLNNEQFF. The DNA for the CDR3 is TGTGCCAGCAGCCAAACTAGCGGGACCCTAAACAATGAGCAGTTCTTC.

The rearrangement links TRBV12-3 or TRBV12-4 to TRBJ2-5; 7 nucleotides line up with TRBD1. V was clipped by 8 bases and J by 4 bases; unmatched bases: 13. The CDR3 is 15 amino acids. The CDR3 coding sequence is TGTGCCAGCGGCCCCAACAGGGGTCAGGGAGAGACCCAGTACTTC. Protein sequence: CASGPNRGQGETQYF.

This chain connects TRBV27 to TRBJ2-3; possible D gene TRBD2, 6 bases. CDR1 and CDR2 from the germline V gene are MNHEY and SMNVEV (reference sequence). The CDR3 covers 16 residues. The V and J ends lost 4 bases and 4 bases respectively, with 18 bases between them. The CDR3 is CASSWSTSWLADTQYF. In DNA, the CDR3 is TGTGCCAGCAGTTGGTCAACTAGCTGGTTGGCAGATACGCAGTATTTT.

In the case of this clonotype: Likely a read error: the CDR3 ends without its conserved phenylalanine or tryptophan. The chain combines TRBV7-9 with TRBJ2-7; D remains ambiguous. This CDR3 region has 15 residues. V lost 2 bases and J lost 3, with 14 bases in between. Germline assignment: CDR1 SEHNR and CDR2 FQNEAQ (reference sequence). CDR3 residues: CASSLFDGRFYEQYS. The DNA for the CDR3 is TGTGCCAGCAGCTTATTCGATGGCAGGTTCTACGAGCAGTACTCC.

This clonotype was seen a few times. This chain uses TRBV4-1 with TRBJ2-3; 7 positions agree with TRBD2. Trimming at V came to 0 bases and at J to 2 bases, leaving 8 bases not matched to a gene. CDR3 length equals 17 residues. Germline CDR1 is MGHRA and CDR2 is YSYEKL. CDR3 amino acids: CASSQDIGLGDTDTQYF. DNA for the CDR3: TGCGCCAGCAGCCAAGATATCGGACTAGGTGACACAGATACGCAGTATTTT.

The V and J genes are TRBV5-1 and TRBJ2-7, with D possibly matching TRBD2 (5 bases). Looked up from germline, CDR1 is SGHRS and CDR2 is YFSETQ. The CDR3 is 18 amino acids. Trimming took off 0 bases at V and 4 bases at J, with 23 bases between the two ends. The DNA of the CDR3 is TGCGCCAGCAGCTTGGGCAAAGCGGACGCCACCCTAGGGTACGAGCAGTACTTC. Protein: CASSLGKADATLGYEQYF.

This chain uses TRBV4-1 with TRBJ1-2, with a weak D call TRBD1 (6 bases). Per the germline V gene, CDR1 is MGHRA and CDR2 is YSYEKL. With 4 bases removed from V and 4 bases from J, the gap between germline ends came to 19 bases. The CDR3 spans 16 residues. The CDR3 DNA is TGCGCCAGCAGCCCGACCAGGGGAACTCGAGGCTATGGCTACACCTTC. It specifies CASSPTRGTRGYGYTF.

The chain uses TRBV24-1 and TRBJ2-3; D gene ambiguous. The CDR3 has 14 amino acids. Trimming shortened V by 9 bases and J by 0 bases, and 12 bases separated the two germline ends. In germline, CDR1 is KGHDR, CDR2 SFDVKD. The CDR3: CATSGASSTDTQYF. Here the CDR3 DNA reads TGTGCCACCTCGGGCGCCTCTAGCACAGATACGCAGTATTTT.

This clonotype was counted only a few times. The chain has TRBV28 and TRBJ1-1; the D is unclear. Trimming cost V 7 bases and J 0 bases, with 12 bases left between them. CDR3 size: 14 residues. Germline CDR1 reads MDHEN; CDR2 reads SYDVKM. CDR3 DNA sequence: TGTGCCAGCACCCTACAGAGTATGAACACTGAAGCTTTCTTT. This sequence encodes CASTLQSMNTEAFF. Full variable domain (remainder filled in from reference TRBV28 and TRBJ1-1): DVKVTQSSRYLVKRTGEKVFLECVQDMDHENMFWYRQDPGLGLRLIYFSYDVKMKEKGDIPEGYSVSREKKERFSLILESASTNQTSMYLCASTLQSMNTEAFFGQGTRLTVV.